This T cell receptor (beta chain) derives from a study of blood T cell repertoires in COVID-19. The CDR3 has 15 amino acids. J was trimmed by 6 bases and V by 3 bases; bases with no gene match: 8. CDR1 is SGDLS and CDR2 is YYNGEE in the germline V gene. Sequencing was performed with immunoSEQ multiplex PCR; in TCRdb, only in-frame clones are kept and a portion is missing. The data show about 380,000 clones, 85% seen once. This receptor was taken from a woman in her late teens or twenties with acute or convalescent COVID-19. The material sequenced was peripheral blood. The chain joins TRBV9 to TRBJ1-5, with 8 bases that match TRBD1. CDR3 nucleotides: TGTGCCAGCAGCGCGACAGGGGATTACGGTCAGCCCCAGCATTTT. It specifies CASSATGDYGQPQHF.